The T cell receptor beta chain under discussion was sequenced for a study of blood T cell repertoires in COVID-19. Overall study context: Sites in the United States, Italy and Spain provided acute and convalescent COVID-19 samples. PBMCs, B-cell-depleted T cells, or T cells were the source of the cDNA or gDNA that made up the material.

Authors' analysis steps: From reference gene primer amplification, estimates of nucleated cell counts were derived. Data came from immunoSEQ multiplex PCR; TCRdb stores just in-frame clones and leaves some out. V, J and clone size derive from that table, while D and trimming were established from the DNA sequence. Of 150,000 to 200,000 clones in the sample, 60% to 85% are singletons; the top ten hold roughly a sixth. The CDR3 spans 14 residues. V was shortened by 3 bases and J by 0 bases, with 8 bases between the two germline ends. Germline CDR1 MNHEY, CDR2 SVGAGI. The origin of this receptor is a man in his 60s with active or convalescent COVID-19. Sequencing used peripheral blood. V gene TRBV6-5 combines with J gene TRBJ1-1; D call uncertain. The CDR3 sequence is CASSYGFMNTEAFF. In nucleotides, the CDR3 is TGTGCCAGCAGTTATGGCTTTATGAACACTGAAGCTTTCTTT.